These 9 T cell receptor beta chains originate from one sample sequenced in a study of T cell responses to AZD1222 COVID-19 vaccine. Libraries were prepared by immunoSEQ multiplex PCR; TCRdb keeps only in-frame clonotypes and omits some of them. The data contain more than 95,000 clones, 65% to 90% of them seen just once; the ten biggest clones take up about 27%. The source material was peripheral blood, sampled 28 days after the second AZD1222 dose. These receptors were collected from an adult who received the AZD1222 COVID-19 vaccine.

This chain connects TRBV9 to TRBJ2-5, with D unresolved. The CDR3 contains 11 residues. Germline V lookup: CDR1 SGDLS, CDR2 YYNGEE. The germline V and J ends were trimmed by 4 bases and 4 bases, with 5 bases remaining between them. The CDR3 nucleotides are TGTGCCAGCAGCCCGCGAGAGACCCAGTACTTC. Residues: CASSPRETQYF.

The chain joins TRBV18 to TRBJ1-1; D not certain. Germline assignment: CDR1 KGHSH and CDR2 LQKENI. The CDR3 is made up of 14 amino acids. Deletions cut 3 bases from V and 1 base from J, with 9 bases between. CDR3 in DNA: TGTGCCAGCTCACCTCCTTTAGGGAACACTGAAGCTTTCTTT. It translates to CASSPPLGNTEAFF.

The chain combines TRBV3-1 (or the pseudogene TRBV3-2) with TRBJ1-1; D might be TRBD1 (5 bases). This CDR3 has 13 residues. Trimming took off 1 base at V and 10 bases at J, with 13 bases between the two ends. Germline CDR1 reads LGHDT; CDR2 reads YNNKEL (reference sequence). Here the CDR3 DNA reads TGTGCCAGCAGCCAAGGGAAGGGGTTCGGAGCTTTCTTT. Its protein is CASSQGKGFGAFF.

The chain links TRBV3-1 (or the pseudogene TRBV3-2) to TRBJ1-5, with no clear D. V shed 4 bases and J shed 4 bases, with 14 bases lying between them. This CDR3 spans 15 amino acids. Germline V gene lookup returns CDR1 LGHDT and CDR2 YNNKEL (reference sequence). The chain's CDR3 is CASSLTVGPNQPQHF. The CDR3 coding sequence is TGTGCCAGCAGCCTCACGGTCGGGCCTAATCAGCCCCAGCATTTT.

V usage is TRBV7-2 and J usage is TRBJ2-3; D possibly uses TRBD1 or TRBD2 (7 bases each). The CDR3 spans 16 residues. V lost 5 bases to trimming and J lost 2 bases, with 17 bases between them. Germline V lookup: CDR1 SGHTA, CDR2 FQGNSA. The CDR3 reads CASSLHQGGDTDTQYF. CDR3 DNA: TGTGCCAGCAGCCTCCACCAGGGGGGGGACACAGATACGCAGTATTTT.

This clone was detected once. V and J are TRBV7-6 and TRBJ1-6; D is unresolved. CDR3 length: 11 residues. Germline assignment: CDR1 SGHVS and CDR2 FNYEAQ. V lost 3 bases to trimming and J lost 10 bases, with 4 bases between them. The CDR3 DNA is TGTGCCAGCAGCTTCACCTCACCCCTCCACTTT. Its protein is CASSFTSPLHF.

This clone was seen a single time. The CDR3 protein is CASSQGSAYGYTF. The CDR3 bases are TGTGCCAGCAGTCAAGGCAGTGCCTATGGCTACACCTTC. The rearrangement joins TRBV6-2 or TRBV6-3 to TRBJ1-2; D is unclear. V shed 5 bases and J shed 4 bases, with 11 bases lying between them. CDR1 MNHEY and CDR2 SVGEGT come from the germline V gene. The CDR3 length is 13 residues.

The rearrangement links TRBV5-6 to TRBJ2-5, with unresolved D. Trimming removed 7 bases at V and 2 bases at J, with 12 bases between. The CDR3 contains 13 residues. Germline-derived CDR1 and CDR2 are SGHDT and YYEEEE. The CDR3 sequence: CASLKFRQETQYF. CDR3 DNA sequence: TGTGCCAGCCTGAAATTTCGACAAGAGACCCAGTACTTC. The variable domain in full, completed from reference TRBV5-6 and TRBJ2-5, reads DAGVTQSPTHLIKTRGQQVTLRCSPKSGHDTVSWYQQALGQGPQFIFQYYEEEERQRGNFPDRFSGHQFPNYSSELNVNALLLGDSALYLCASLKFRQETQYFGPGTRLLVL.

The rearrangement joins TRBV6-5 to TRBJ2-7; D is ambiguous. Germline CDR1 reads MNHEY; CDR2 reads SVGAGI. CDR3 length equals 14 residues. Trimming shortened V by 2 bases and J by 0 bases, and 8 bases separated the two germline ends. CDR3 DNA sequence: TGTGCCAGCAGTTACGACTGGCGCTCCTACGAGCAGTACTTC. It is translated as CASSYDWRSYEQYF.